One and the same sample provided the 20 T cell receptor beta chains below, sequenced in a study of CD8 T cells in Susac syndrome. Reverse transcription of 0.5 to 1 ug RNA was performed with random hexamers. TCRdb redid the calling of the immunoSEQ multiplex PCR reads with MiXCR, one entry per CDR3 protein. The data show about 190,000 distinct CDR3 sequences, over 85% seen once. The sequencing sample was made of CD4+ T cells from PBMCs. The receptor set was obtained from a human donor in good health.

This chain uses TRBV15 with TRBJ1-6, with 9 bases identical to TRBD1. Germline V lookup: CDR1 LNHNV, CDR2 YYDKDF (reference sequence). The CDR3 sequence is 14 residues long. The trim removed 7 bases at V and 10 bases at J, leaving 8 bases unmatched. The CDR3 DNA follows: TGTGCCACCACCAGCACAGGGGGCTTCTCACCCCTCCACTTT. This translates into CATTSTGGFSPLHF.

The CDR3 DNA sequence: TGTGCCAGCAGCCCTCAGGGGGCCAGGCCGAATCAGCCCCAGCATTTT. It specifies CASSPQGARPNQPQHF. The chain carries TRBV7-2 and TRBJ1-5; 8 bases agree with TRBD1. The ends lost 5 bases at V and 4 bases at J; junction bases unmatched: 10. The CDR3 sequence is 16 residues long. The germline CDR1 and CDR2 sequences are SGHTA and FQGNSA.

CDR3 nucleotide sequence: TGTGCCAGCAGCCCGCTCGGACCTTTCGGGTATGGCTACACCTTC. Encoded protein: CASSPLGPFGYGYTF. V is TRBV4-2 and J is TRBJ1-2; no reliable D call. The CDR3 runs 15 residues. Trimming took off 4 bases at V and 5 bases at J, with 17 bases between the two ends. Germline V CDR1 and CDR2: LGHNA, YNFKEQ.

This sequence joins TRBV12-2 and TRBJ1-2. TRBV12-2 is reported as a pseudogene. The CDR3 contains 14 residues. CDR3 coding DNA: TGTGCAAGTCGCCCTAACCGGGGGGCCGTTGGCTACACCTTC. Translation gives CASRPNRGAVGYTF.

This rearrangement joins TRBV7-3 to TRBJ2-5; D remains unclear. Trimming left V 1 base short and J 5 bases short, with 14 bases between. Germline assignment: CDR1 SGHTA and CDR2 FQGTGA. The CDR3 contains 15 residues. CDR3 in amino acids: CASSLSSELWETQYF. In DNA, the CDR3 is TGTGCCAGCAGCTTAAGTTCGGAACTTTGGGAGACCCAGTACTTC.

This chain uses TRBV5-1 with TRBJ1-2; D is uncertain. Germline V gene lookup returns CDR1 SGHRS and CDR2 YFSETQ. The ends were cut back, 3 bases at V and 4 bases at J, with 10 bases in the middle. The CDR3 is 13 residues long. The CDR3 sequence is CASSYAGPYGYTF. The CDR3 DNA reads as TGCGCCAGCAGCTATGCAGGCCCCTATGGCTACACCTTC.

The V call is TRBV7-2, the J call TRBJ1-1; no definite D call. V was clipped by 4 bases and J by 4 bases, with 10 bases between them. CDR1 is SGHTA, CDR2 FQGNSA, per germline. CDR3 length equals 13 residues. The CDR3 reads CASSSPLRTEAFF. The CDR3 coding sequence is TGTGCCAGCAGCTCACCCCTTCGCACTGAAGCTTTCTTT.

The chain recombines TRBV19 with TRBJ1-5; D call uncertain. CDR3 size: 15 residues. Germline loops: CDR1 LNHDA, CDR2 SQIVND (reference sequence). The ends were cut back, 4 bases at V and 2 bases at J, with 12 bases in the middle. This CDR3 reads CASSTRGWGNQPQHF. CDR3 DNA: TGTGCCAGTAGTACCCGAGGTTGGGGCAATCAGCCCCAGCATTTT.

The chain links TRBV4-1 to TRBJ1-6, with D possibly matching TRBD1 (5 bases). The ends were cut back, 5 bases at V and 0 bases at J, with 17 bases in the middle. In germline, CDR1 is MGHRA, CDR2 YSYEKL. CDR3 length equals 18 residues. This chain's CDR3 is CASSSMLGVSSYNSPLHF. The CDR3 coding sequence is TGCGCCAGCAGCTCCATGCTGGGGGTTAGCTCCTATAATTCACCCCTCCACTTT.

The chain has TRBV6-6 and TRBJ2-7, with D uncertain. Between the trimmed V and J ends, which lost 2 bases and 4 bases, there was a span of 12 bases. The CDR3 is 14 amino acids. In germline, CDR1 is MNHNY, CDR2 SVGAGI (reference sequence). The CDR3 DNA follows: TGTGCCAGCAGTTACGCAGGTCCCCAATACGAGCAGTACGTC. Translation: CASSYAGPQYEQYV.

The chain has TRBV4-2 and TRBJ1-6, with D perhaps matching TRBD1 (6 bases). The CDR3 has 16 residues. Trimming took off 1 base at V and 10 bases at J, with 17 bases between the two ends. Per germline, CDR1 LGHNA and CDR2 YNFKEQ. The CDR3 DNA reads TGTGCCAGCAGCCAAGGAACGACACAGGGTGGATCACCCCTCCACTTT. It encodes CASSQGTTQGGSPLHF.

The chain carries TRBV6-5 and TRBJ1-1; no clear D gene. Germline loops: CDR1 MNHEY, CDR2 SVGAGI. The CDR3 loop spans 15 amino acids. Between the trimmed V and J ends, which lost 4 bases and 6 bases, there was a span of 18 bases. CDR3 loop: CASSSRAGRGSEAFF. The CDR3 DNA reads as TGTGCCAGCAGTTCCCGAGCGGGGAGAGGTTCTGAAGCTTTCTTT.

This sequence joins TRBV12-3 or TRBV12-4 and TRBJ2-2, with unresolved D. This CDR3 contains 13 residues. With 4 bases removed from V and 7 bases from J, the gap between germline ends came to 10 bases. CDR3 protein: CASSSSSLGELFF. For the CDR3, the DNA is TGTGCCAGCAGTTCGTCTTCCCTCGGGGAGCTGTTTTTT.

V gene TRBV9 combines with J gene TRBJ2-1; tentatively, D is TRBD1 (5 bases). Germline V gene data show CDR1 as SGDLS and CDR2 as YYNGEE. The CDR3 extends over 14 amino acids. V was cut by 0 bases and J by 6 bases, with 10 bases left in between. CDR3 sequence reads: CASSVVGAINEQFF. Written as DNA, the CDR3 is TGTGCCAGCAGCGTAGTAGGGGCCATCAATGAGCAGTTCTTC.

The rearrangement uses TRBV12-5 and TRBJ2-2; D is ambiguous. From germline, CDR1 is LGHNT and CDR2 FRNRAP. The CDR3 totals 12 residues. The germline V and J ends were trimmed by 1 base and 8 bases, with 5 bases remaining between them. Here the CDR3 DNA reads TGTGCTAGTGGTTTGGCCCGGGGGGAGCTGTTTTTT. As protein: CASGLARGELFF.

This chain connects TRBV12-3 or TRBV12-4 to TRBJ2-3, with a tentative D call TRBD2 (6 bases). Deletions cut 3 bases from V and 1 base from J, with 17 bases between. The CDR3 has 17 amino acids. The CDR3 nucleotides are TGTGCCAGCAGTTTCGGAGGGATGTCCCTCGGCACAGATACGCAGTATTTT. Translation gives CASSFGGMSLGTDTQYF.

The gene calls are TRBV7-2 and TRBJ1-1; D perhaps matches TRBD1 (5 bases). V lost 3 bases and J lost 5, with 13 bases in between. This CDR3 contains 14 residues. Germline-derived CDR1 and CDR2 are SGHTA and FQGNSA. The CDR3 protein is CASSLGPSRTEAFF. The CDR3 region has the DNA TGTGCCAGCAGCTTGGGACCAAGCAGGACTGAAGCTTTCTTT.

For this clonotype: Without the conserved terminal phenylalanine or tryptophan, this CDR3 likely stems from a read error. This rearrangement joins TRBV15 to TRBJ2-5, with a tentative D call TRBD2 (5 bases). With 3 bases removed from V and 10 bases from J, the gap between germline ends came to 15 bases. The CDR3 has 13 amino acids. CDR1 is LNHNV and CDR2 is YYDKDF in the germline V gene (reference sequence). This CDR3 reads CATSRIGVPGQYV. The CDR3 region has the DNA TGTGCCACCAGCAGGATCGGGGTTCCGGGCCAGTACGTC.

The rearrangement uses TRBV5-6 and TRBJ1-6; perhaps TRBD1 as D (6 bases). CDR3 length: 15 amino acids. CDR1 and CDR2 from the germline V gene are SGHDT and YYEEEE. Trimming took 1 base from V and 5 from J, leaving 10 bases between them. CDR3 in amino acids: CASSLTQGNNSPLHF. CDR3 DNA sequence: TGTGCCAGCAGCTTGACCCAGGGGAATAATTCACCCCTCCACTTT. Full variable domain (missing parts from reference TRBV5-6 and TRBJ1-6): DAGVTQSPTHLIKTRGQQVTLRCSPKSGHDTVSWYQQALGQGPQFIFQYYEEEERQRGNFPDRFSGHQFPNYSSELNVNALLLGDSALYLCASSLTQGNNSPLHFGNGTRLTVT.

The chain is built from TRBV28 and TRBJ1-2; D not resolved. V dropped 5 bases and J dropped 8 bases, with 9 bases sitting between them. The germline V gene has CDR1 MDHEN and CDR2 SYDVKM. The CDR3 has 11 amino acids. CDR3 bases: TGTGCCAGCAGTCCACCAGGCGGCTACACCTTC. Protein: CASSPPGGYTF.